This TCR beta chain appears in the sequencing data of a study of blood T cell repertoires in COVID-19. Study overall: Acute and convalescent COVID-19 samples came from the United States, Italy and Spain. T cells, B-cell-depleted T cells, or PBMCs provided the cDNA or gDNA that served as material.

Per the original data handling: Estimated nucleated cell counts came from reference gene primer amplification. Here immunoSEQ multiplex PCR was the method, and the copy in TCRdb shows in-frame clones only, minus some. V, J and clone size derive from that table, while D and trimming were established from the DNA sequence. Seen here are around 260,000 clones, about 89% observed once, and the top ten hold approximately 1.4%. The CDR3 covers 15 residues. Germline V gene sequence: CDR1 MNHEY, CDR2 SVGAGI. The V and J ends lost 2 bases and 5 bases respectively, with 12 bases between them. The origin of this receptor is a woman in her forties who had recovered from COVID-19. The chain links TRBV6-5 to TRBJ2-2; D is unclear. Sequencing input: peripheral blood. The chain's CDR3 is CASSYDFPWTGELFF. The DNA of the CDR3 is TGTGCCAGCAGTTACGACTTCCCGTGGACCGGGGAGCTGTTTTTT.